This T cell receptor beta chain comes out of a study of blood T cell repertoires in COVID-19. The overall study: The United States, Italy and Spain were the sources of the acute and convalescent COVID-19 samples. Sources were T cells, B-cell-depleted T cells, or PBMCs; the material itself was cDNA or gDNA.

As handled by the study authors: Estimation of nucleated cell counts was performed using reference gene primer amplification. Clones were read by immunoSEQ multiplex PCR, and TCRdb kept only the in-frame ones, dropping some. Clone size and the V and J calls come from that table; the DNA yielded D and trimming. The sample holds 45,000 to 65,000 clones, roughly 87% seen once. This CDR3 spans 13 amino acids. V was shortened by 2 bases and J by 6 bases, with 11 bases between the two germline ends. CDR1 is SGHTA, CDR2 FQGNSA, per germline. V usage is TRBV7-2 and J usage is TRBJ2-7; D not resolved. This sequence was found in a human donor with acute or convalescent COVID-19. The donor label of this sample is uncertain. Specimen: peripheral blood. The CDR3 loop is CASSLSPGLEQYV. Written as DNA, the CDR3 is TGTGCCAGCAGCTTATCCCCCGGTCTCGAGCAGTACGTC.